This T cell receptor (beta chain) was documented in a study of blood T cell repertoires in COVID-19. Study as a whole: Donors in the United States, Italy and Spain gave samples during acute or convalescent COVID-19.

The V and J ends lost 3 bases and 1 base respectively, with 9 bases between them. Germline CDR1 is LNHDA and CDR2 is SQIVND (reference sequence). This CDR3 contains 14 residues. This clone was picked up a small number of times. The data were produced by immunoSEQ multiplex PCR, yet TCRdb's version contains in-frame clones alone and is incomplete. Of under 95,000 clones in the sample, roughly 80% were seen once. The sequenced sample was peripheral blood. The source is a man between 65 and 79 years old with acute or convalescent COVID-19. The genes are TRBV19 and TRBJ1-1; D unresolved. CDR3 residues: CASSMLNRNTEAFF. The CDR3 DNA reads as TGTGCCAGTAGTATGCTCAACAGGAACACTGAAGCTTTCTTT.